These 4 T cell receptor beta chains originate from one sample sequenced in a study of T cell responses to AZD1222 COVID-19 vaccine. Assay used: immunoSEQ multiplex PCR; TCRdb lists only in-frame clones, some missing. This table has roughly 150,000 clones, approximately 90% appearing once. Sequencing was performed on peripheral blood, taken on day 0 of AZD1222 vaccination. Receptors were obtained from an adult in good health.

This clone is a singleton in its sample. The chain is built from TRBV27 and TRBJ2-1, with TRBD1 identical over 9 bases. This CDR3 has 15 amino acids. Trimming removed 1 base from V and 6 bases from J; junction bases left unmatched: 4. Germline CDR1 MNHEY, CDR2 SMNVEV (reference sequence). The CDR3 sequence: CASSLLGQGSNEQFF. The DNA for the CDR3 is TGTGCCAGCAGTTTATTAGGACAGGGGTCCAATGAGCAGTTCTTC.

The chain joins TRBV3-1 (or the pseudogene TRBV3-2) to TRBJ2-1, with TRBD2 matching over 9 bases. V gave up 4 bases and J gave up 5 bases; unmatched junction bases: 6. Germline CDR1 reads LGHDT; CDR2 reads YNNKEL (reference sequence). The CDR3 extends over 15 amino acids. CDR3 protein: CASSPATSGHNEQFF. Here the CDR3 DNA reads TGTGCCAGCAGCCCTGCAACTAGCGGGCACAATGAGCAGTTCTTC.

V usage is TRBV5-6 and J usage is TRBJ2-7; TRBD2 is a possible D gene (5 bases). The CDR3 loop spans 13 amino acids. Germline CDR1 and CDR2: SGHDT and YYEEEE. The V end lost 0 bases, the J end lost 3 bases, and 7 bases lay between the germline ends. CDR3 in amino acids: CASSLVGDYEQYF. In DNA form, the CDR3 reads TGTGCCAGCAGCTTGGTGGGAGACTACGAGCAGTACTTC.

The rearrangement uses TRBV5-1 and TRBJ2-7; 8 nucleotides line up with TRBD1. Germline V CDR1 and CDR2: SGHRS, YFSETQ. V lost 4 bases, J lost 7 bases, and 7 bases stayed unmatched. CDR3 size: 13 residues. The CDR3 region is CASSRTGTGEQYF. In DNA form, the CDR3 reads TGCGCCAGCAGCAGGACAGGGACCGGTGAGCAGTACTTC. Complete variable domain (other parts from reference TRBV5-1 and TRBJ2-7): KAGVTQTPRYLIKTRGQQVTLSCSPISGHRSVSWYQQTPGQGLQFLFEYFSETQRNKGNFPGRFSGRQFSNSRSEMNVSTLELGDSALYLCASSRTGTGEQYFGPGTRLTVT.